A selection of T cell receptor beta chains follows, all from one sample in a study of cytomegalovirus exposure and HLA in healthy donors. Using immunoSEQ multiplex PCR, the repertoire was profiled, and TCRdb retains in-frame clones only, with some absent. Of about 150,000 clones in the sample, about 75% were seen once. Sequenced: PBMCs. The receptors shown here come from a man younger than 45 in good health and CMV-seronegative. The CDR3 runs from the conserved cysteine through the conserved F or W. The D gene is left open where the match is weak. Some rows mark clone size as missing; the rest say once, few, many or name a class of expanded clone.

j_gene: TRBJ2-4
d_gene: .
abundance: .
v_gene: TRBV28
CDR3aa: CASSLPEQNIQYF
CDR3nt: TGTGCCAGCAGTTTACCGGAGCAAAACATTCAGTACTTC

j_gene: TRBJ1-1
d_gene: TRBD1
abundance: .
v_gene: TRBV5-6
CDR3aa: CASSQTTGGVYTEAFF
CDR3nt: TGTGCCAGCAGCCAGACGACAGGGGGCGTTTACACTGAAGCTTTCTTT

j_gene: TRBJ1-1
d_gene: .
abundance: few
v_gene: TRBV30
CDR3aa: CAWSVFGRGAGTEAFF
CDR3nt: TGTGCCTGGAGTGTATTCGGTCGGGGGGCAGGAACTGAAGCTTTCTTT

j_gene: TRBJ2-7
d_gene: TRBD2
abundance: .
v_gene: TRBV2
CDR3aa: CASSPGPSSGSYEQYF
CDR3nt: TGTGCCAGCAGCCCCGGACCGTCTAGCGGATCCTACGAGCAGTACTTC

j_gene: TRBJ2-6
d_gene: .
abundance: .
v_gene: TRBV11-2
CDR3aa: CASSLVGVWGAGANVLTF
CDR3nt: TGTGCCAGCAGCTTAGTTGGGGTATGGGGCGCTGGGGCCAACGTCCTGACTTTC

j_gene: TRBJ1-5
d_gene: TRBD1
abundance: .
v_gene: TRBV27
CDR3aa: CASSRGFQGAVGNQPQHF
CDR3nt: TGTGCCAGCAGTCGAGGGTTCCAGGGGGCTGTAGGTAATCAGCCCCAGCATTTT

j_gene: TRBJ1-3
d_gene: .
abundance: .
v_gene: TRBV5-1
CDR3aa: CASSQSGSGNTIYF
CDR3nt: TGCGCCAGCAGCCAGTCAGGGTCTGGAAACACCATATATTTT

j_gene: TRBJ2-7
d_gene: TRBD2
abundance: .
v_gene: TRBV19
CDR3aa: CASIAGATYEQYF
CDR3nt: TGTGCCAGTATAGCGGGAGCCACCTACGAGCAGTACTTC

j_gene: TRBJ1-1
d_gene: TRBD1
abundance: .
v_gene: TRBV19
CDR3aa: CASSIRRTGIYGDTEAFF
CDR3nt: TGTGCCAGTAGTATCCGACGGACAGGGATCTATGGTGACACTGAAGCTTTCTTT

j_gene: TRBJ2-5
d_gene: TRBD2
abundance: .
v_gene: TRBV7-2
CDR3aa: CASSLRLAGAETQYF
CDR3nt: TGTGCCAGCAGCTTACGACTAGCGGGAGCGGAGACCCAGTACTTC

j_gene: TRBJ2-3
d_gene: .
abundance: .
v_gene: TRBV7-7
CDR3aa: CASSLGARETQYF
CDR3nt: TGTGCTAGCAGCTTAGGGGCTAGGGAGACGCAGTATTTT

j_gene: TRBJ1-2
d_gene: .
abundance: .
v_gene: TRBV7-9
CDR3aa: CSSSSPTTLDKANYGYTF
CDR3nt: TGTTCCAGCAGCTCACCAACCACATTGGACAAAGCTAACTATGGCTACACCTTC

j_gene: TRBJ1-2
d_gene: TRBD1
abundance: .
v_gene: TRBV9
CDR3aa: CASSVDSLTGQGATNYGYTF
CDR3nt: TGTGCCAGCAGCGTAGATTCCCTCACCGGACAGGGGGCGACGAACTATGGCTACACCTTC

j_gene: TRBJ1-4
d_gene: .
abundance: .
v_gene: TRBV5-1
CDR3aa: CASSLVAGNEKLFF
CDR3nt: TGCGCCAGCAGCTTGGTGGCAGGGAATGAAAAACTGTTTTTT

j_gene: TRBJ2-7
d_gene: TRBD1
abundance: .
v_gene: TRBV28
CDR3aa: CASRRQGPYEQYF
CDR3nt: TGTGCCAGCAGGCGACAGGGACCGTACGAGCAGTACTTC

j_gene: TRBJ2-1
d_gene: TRBD2
abundance: .
v_gene: TRBV28
CDR3aa: CASSLLAGPHFF
CDR3nt: TGTGCCAGCAGTTTATTAGCGGGGCCTCATTTCTTC

j_gene: TRBJ2-5
d_gene: .
abundance: .
v_gene: TRBV18
CDR3aa: CASSPGAGAETQYF
CDR3nt: TGTGCCAGCTCACCAGGGGCAGGGGCAGAGACCCAGTACTTC

j_gene: TRBJ1-5
d_gene: TRBD1
abundance: .
v_gene: TRBV9
CDR3aa: CASSPSGQGRQPQHF
CDR3nt: TGTGCCAGCAGCCCCTCTGGACAGGGGAGGCAGCCCCAGCATTTT

j_gene: TRBJ2-7
d_gene: TRBD1
abundance: .
v_gene: TRBV6-1
CDR3aa: CASQKGQGYEQYF
CDR3nt: TGTGCCAGCCAAAAGGGACAGGGATACGAGCAGTACTTC

j_gene: TRBJ1-2
d_gene: .
abundance: .
v_gene: TRBV6-1
CDR3aa: CASRRTRDYGYTF
CDR3nt: TGTGCCAGCAGGCGGACGAGGGACTATGGCTACACCTTC

j_gene: TRBJ2-2
d_gene: .
abundance: once
v_gene: TRBV29-1
CDR3aa: CSVAVVAANTGELFF
CDR3nt: TGCAGCGTTGCGGTGGTAGCAGCGAACACCGGGGAGCTGTTTTTT